Listed here are 32 T cell receptor beta chains from one sample, sequenced in a study of cytomegalovirus exposure and HLA in healthy donors. 60 Vbeta and 13 Jbeta primers were used in PCR. Method: immunoSEQ multiplex PCR; TCRdb's copy keeps in-frame clones and lacks some. The sample carries 150,000 to 200,000 clones, 83% recorded once. Sequenced sample: PBMCs. These receptors all stem from a man in his fifties in good health and CMV-seropositive.

Only a few counts were recorded for this clone. The rearrangement uses TRBV6-5 and TRBJ2-1; 9 bases are shared with TRBD2. The junction had 5 bases not matched to a gene; V was cut back by 2 bases and J by 6 bases. This CDR3 comprises 15 residues. CDR1 is MNHEY and CDR2 is SVGAGI in the germline V gene. The CDR3 DNA reads TGTGCCAGCAGTTACGGGATAGCGGGAGCCAATGAGCAGTTCTTC. This gives the protein CASSYGIAGANEQFF.

The chain is built from TRBV11-2 and TRBJ2-7; TRBD2 matches 10 bases. The V gene's germline CDR1 is SGHAT and CDR2 FQNNGV. The CDR3 is made up of 15 amino acids. The J segment lost 3 bases and the V segment lost 1 base, leaving 3 bases of the junction unmatched. The CDR3 bases are TGTGCCAGCAGCTTAGTCCTAGCGGGGGACTACGAGCAGTACTTC. Protein: CASSLVLAGDYEQYF.

The chain recombines TRBV4-1 with TRBJ1-1; TRBD1 matches at 7 bases. CDR1 and CDR2 (germline): MGHRA, YSYEKL. The trim removed 0 bases at V and 0 bases at J, leaving 4 bases unmatched. The CDR3 contains 16 residues. The CDR3 nucleotides are TGCGCCAGCAGCCAAGATGCAGGGGGAATGAACACTGAAGCTTTCTTT. It codes for CASSQDAGGMNTEAFF.

This chain links TRBV4-2 with TRBJ2-7; 7 bases line up with TRBD2. CDR1 LGHNA and CDR2 YNFKEQ come from the germline V gene. The CDR3 sequence is 15 residues long. The V segment lost 0 bases and the J segment 2 bases; nucleotides outside the gene matches: 4. The CDR3 coding sequence is TGTGCCAGCAGCCAAGAGCGGGCGGGAGCCTACGAGCAGTACTTC. This codes for CASSQERAGAYEQYF.

The chain uses TRBV5-4 and TRBJ2-5; D is perhaps TRBD1 (6 bases). Judging by the DNA end, TRBJ2-7 fits better; the J call may be wrong. The CDR3 runs to 13 residues. Germline V gene data show CDR1 as SGHNT and CDR2 as YYREEE (reference sequence). The CDR3 bases are TGTGCCAGCAGCTCGGACAGATCCTACGAGCAGTACTTC. It is translated as CASSSDRSYEQYF.

This chain uses TRBV7-9 with TRBJ2-2, with 8 bases aligning to TRBD2. Germline V gene lookup returns CDR1 SEHNR and CDR2 FQNEAQ (reference sequence). There are 17 residues in the CDR3. The V gene end was trimmed by 6 bases and the J gene end by 5 bases; junction bases not matched to a gene: 14. Here the CDR3 reads CASRDVAGSSETGELFF. The CDR3 bases are TGTGCCAGCAGAGACGTAGCGGGGTCATCGGAGACCGGGGAGCTGTTTTTT.

Written as DNA, the CDR3 is TGTGCCAGCAGTCCAACAGGGAGCGGGGCCAACGTCCTGACTTTC. Translated: CASSPTGSGANVLTF. The chain couples TRBV28 to TRBJ2-6, with D possibly being TRBD1 (6 bases). V was pared by 5 bases and J by 4 bases, with 12 bases between. This CDR3 spans 15 amino acids. Germline V gene data show CDR1 as MDHEN and CDR2 as SYDVKM.

This clone has only a few counts. V and J are TRBV5-4 and TRBJ1-2, with 11 bases fitting TRBD1. Germline V gene sequence: CDR1 SGHNT, CDR2 YYREEE (reference sequence). CDR3 size: 16 residues. V shed 4 bases, J shed 8 bases, and the junction held 13 bases outside the gene matches. The DNA of the CDR3 is TGTGCCAGCAGCCCCGGGACAGGGGGTCTTCGGGGCGGCTACACCTTC. The encoded protein is CASSPGTGGLRGGYTF.

The chain is built from TRBV6-5 and TRBJ1-2; 7 bases agree with TRBD1. With 4 bases clipped from V and 4 bases from J, the junction kept 3 bases outside the gene matches. This CDR3 comprises 13 residues. CDR1 is MNHEY, CDR2 SVGAGI, per germline. CDR3 DNA sequence: TGTGCCAGCAGTTCCGGACAGGCCTATGGCTACACCTTC. Protein sequence: CASSSGQAYGYTF.

The gene calls are TRBV10-2 and TRBJ2-5; 7 positions match TRBD1. The J call may be faulty, since TRBJ2-7 better matches the DNA end. The CDR3 covers 14 residues. Germline V gene lookup returns CDR1 WSHSY and CDR2 SAAADI. As DNA, the CDR3 is TGCGCCAGCATTTCGACAGGGAGCTCCTACGAGCAGTACTTC. This encodes CASISTGSSYEQYF.

This chain links TRBV6-1 with TRBJ2-3, with 8 positions matching TRBD1. Germline CDR1 and CDR2: MNHNS and SASEGT. The CDR3 totals 13 residues. Losses at the gene ends were 8 bases for V and 5 bases for J; bases not matched to a gene: 6. The CDR3 protein is CASGQGEIDTQYF. CDR3 sequence (DNA): TGTGCCAGCGGACAGGGTGAAATAGATACGCAGTATTTT.

The rearrangement links TRBV28 to TRBJ2-5, with TRBD1 matching 12 bases. CDR3 size: 15 residues. The J segment lost 6 bases and the V segment lost 4 bases, leaving 6 bases of the junction unmatched. Per germline, CDR1 MDHEN and CDR2 SYDVKM. CDR3 nucleotides: TGTGCCAGCAGTTCCGGGACAGGGGGCGCGAAGACCCAGTACTTC. Translating gives CASSSGTGGAKTQYF.

The V call is TRBV6-5, the J call TRBJ2-7; 11 bases map to TRBD2. Germline loops: CDR1 MNHEY, CDR2 SVGAGI. V gave up 9 bases and J gave up 2 bases; unmatched junction bases: 3. The CDR3 has 13 residues. CDR3 nucleotides: TGTGCCAGTAGCGGGAGGGAAACCTACGAGCAGTACTTC. It translates to CASSGRETYEQYF.

This chain joins TRBV6-1 and TRBJ2-2, with 7 bases lining up with TRBD1. J gave up 4 bases and V 2 bases, and 10 bases lay outside the gene matches. The length of the CDR3 is 17 residues. Germline CDR1 and CDR2: MNHNS and SASEGT. For the CDR3, the DNA is TGTGCCAGCAGTGAACACAGGCAGGGGGAAGTCACCGGGGAGCTGTTTTTT. The encoded protein is CASSEHRQGEVTGELFF.

The chain links TRBV2 to TRBJ2-1; TRBD1 might be the D (5 bases). This CDR3 is 14 amino acids long. Germline values: CDR1 SNHLY, CDR2 FYNNEI. Trimming cost V 3 bases and J 5 bases, with 11 bases left between them. The CDR3 sequence: CASSDQGRDNEQFF. The CDR3 bases are TGTGCCAGCAGTGACCAGGGTAGGGACAATGAGCAGTTCTTC. Full variable domain (missing parts from reference TRBV2 and TRBJ2-1): EPEVTQTPSHQVTQMGQEVILRCVPISNHLYFYWYRQILGQKVEFLVSFYNNEISEKSEIFDDQFSVERPDGSNFTLKIRSTKLEDSAMYFCASSDQGRDNEQFFGPGTRLTVL.

This chain uses TRBV7-9 with TRBJ1-6; D remains ambiguous. The CDR3 is 13 residues long. Germline CDR1 is SEHNR and CDR2 is FQNEAQ (reference sequence). With 4 bases removed from V and 7 bases from J, the gap between germline ends came to 8 bases. This CDR3 reads CASSSLQNSPLHF. Here the CDR3 DNA reads TGTGCCAGCAGCTCTCTACAGAATTCACCCCTCCACTTT.

The chain joins TRBV28 to TRBJ1-5, with 8 positions matching TRBD1. The germline V gene encodes CDR1 MDHEN and CDR2 SYDVKM. V was clipped by 6 bases and J by 2 bases; unmatched bases: 6. CDR3 length equals 15 residues. The CDR3 bases are TGTGCCAGCAGATCCCAGGGGGCCGGCAATCAGCCCCAGCATTTT. Protein sequence: CASRSQGAGNQPQHF.

The V call is TRBV18, the J call TRBJ2-7, with D tentatively TRBD1 (5 bases). The germline gives CDR1 KGHSH, CDR2 LQKENI. The CDR3 consists of 15 residues. V lost 0 bases and J 4 bases, leaving 13 bases between the germline ends. CDR3 DNA: TGTGCCAGCTCACCACCGAAAGGGGCGTCTTACGAGCAGTACTTC. Translation gives CASSPPKGASYEQYF.

This chain uses TRBV18 with TRBJ2-3, with a possible D match to TRBD1 (6 bases). Germline V gives CDR1 KGHSH, CDR2 LQKENI. This CDR3 comprises 13 residues. V was clipped by 3 bases and J by 6 bases, with 10 bases between them. In nucleotides, the CDR3 is TGTGCCAGCTCACCGGGACATGGCGATACGCAGTATTTT. It codes for CASSPGHGDTQYF.

The gene calls are TRBV7-9 and TRBJ2-1; 15 positions agree with TRBD2. Germline assignment: CDR1 SEHNR and CDR2 FQNEAQ (reference sequence). The CDR3 contains 19 residues. The V segment lost 9 bases and the J segment 8 bases; nucleotides outside the gene matches: 20. CDR3 bases: TGTGCCAGTAAAGGAGGGCTCGGACTAGCGGGGGGGCCTAGACATGAGCAGTTCTTC. It translates to CASKGGLGLAGGPRHEQFF.

The rearrangement joins TRBV5-4 to TRBJ1-2; 12 nucleotides match TRBD1. Germline values: CDR1 SGHNT, CDR2 YYREEE (reference sequence). Trimming removed 0 bases from V and 8 bases from J; junction bases left unmatched: 5. There are 15 residues in the CDR3. This CDR3 is CASSLGGTGGYGYTF. The CDR3 bases are TGTGCCAGCAGCTTGGGCGGGACAGGGGGCTACGGCTACACCTTC. Supplemented by reference TRBV5-4 and TRBJ1-2, the full variable domain reads ETGVTQSPTHLIKTRGQQVTLRCSSQSGHNTVSWYQQALGQGPQFIFQYYREEENGRGNFPPRFSGLQFPNYSSELNVNALELDDSALYLCASSLGGTGGYGYTFGSGTRLTVV.

The chain is built from TRBV7-9 and TRBJ2-7, with 9 bases lining up with TRBD1. The CDR3 is 15 amino acids. The ends lost 5 bases at V and 6 bases at J; junction bases unmatched: 11. Germline CDR1 SEHNR, CDR2 FQNEAQ (reference sequence). CDR3 sequence reads: CASSPRDRAIFEQYF. As DNA, the CDR3 is TGTGCCAGCAGCCCGAGGGACAGGGCCATCTTCGAGCAGTACTTC.

The rearrangement uses TRBV27 and TRBJ2-7; 8 nucleotides align to TRBD1. The J segment lost 6 bases and the V segment lost 5 bases, leaving 12 bases of the junction unmatched. The CDR3 totals 15 residues. The germline V gene encodes CDR1 MNHEY and CDR2 SMNVEV (reference sequence). The CDR3 coding sequence is TGTGCCAGCAGTGGGTCGGTGACAGGGGAGGCCGAGCAGTACTTC. Protein: CASSGSVTGEAEQYF.

The V and J genes are TRBV2 and TRBJ2-1; 12 positions match TRBD2. Germline V gene data show CDR1 as SNHLY and CDR2 as FYNNEI. The ends lost 4 bases at V and 4 bases at J; junction bases unmatched: 2. The CDR3 is made up of 15 amino acids. CDR3 loop: CASSVLAGGYNEQFF. The CDR3 nucleotides read TGTGCCAGCAGTGTCCTAGCGGGGGGGTACAATGAGCAGTTCTTC.

The chain links TRBV6-1 to TRBJ1-5, with TRBD1 matching over 11 bases. CDR3 length: 15 amino acids. CDR1 is MNHNS, CDR2 SASEGT, per germline. The ends lost 3 bases at V and 5 bases at J; junction bases unmatched: 3. The chain's CDR3 is CASSDWTGGDQPQHF. CDR3 DNA sequence: TGTGCCAGCAGTGACTGGACAGGGGGCGATCAGCCCCAGCATTTT.

This sequence joins TRBV28 and TRBJ2-5; D not certain. The J call may be mistaken, given a closer DNA end match to TRBJ2-7. The CDR3 loop spans 11 amino acids. Germline V lookup: CDR1 MDHEN, CDR2 SYDVKM. The CDR3 loop is CASSSSYEQYF. DNA for the CDR3: TGTGCCAGCTCAAGCTCCTACGAGCAGTACTTC.

A few counts support this clone. The V gene is TRBV11-2, the J gene TRBJ2-1; 7 bases match TRBD1. In germline, CDR1 is SGHAT, CDR2 FQNNGV. The CDR3 consists of 15 residues. Trimming at V came to 6 bases and at J to 6 bases, leaving 11 bases not matched to a gene. CDR3 DNA sequence: TGTGCCAGCAGGGTAAGGGGGCGCGGAAGCAATGAGCAGTTCTTC. It is translated as CASRVRGRGSNEQFF. The full variable domain, completed using reference TRBV11-2 and TRBJ2-1, is EAGVAQSPRYKIIEKRQSVAFWCNPISGHATLYWYQQILGQGPKLLIQFQNNGVVDDSQLPKDRFSAERLKGVDSTLKIQPAKLEDSAVYLCASRVRGRGSNEQFFGPGTRLTVL.

The chain joins TRBV7-2 to TRBJ1-3; possible D gene TRBD1, 6 bases. Germline V gene data show CDR1 as SGHTA and CDR2 as FQGNSA. This CDR3 spans 15 amino acids. With 2 bases removed from V and 4 bases from J, the gap between germline ends came to 12 bases. The CDR3, as DNA: TGTGCCAGCAGCTTACGGCAGGGGTACGGAAACACCATATATTTT. The encoded protein is CASSLRQGYGNTIYF.

The chain links TRBV28 to TRBJ2-7, with 9 positions matching TRBD1. Germline loops: CDR1 MDHEN, CDR2 SYDVKM. CDR3 length equals 13 residues. The ends lost 2 bases at V and 5 bases at J; junction bases unmatched: 1. The CDR3 loop is CASSLRDRDEQYF. CDR3 in DNA: TGTGCCAGCAGTTTAAGGGACAGGGACGAGCAGTACTTC. Together with reference TRBV28 and TRBJ2-7, the CDR3 gives the full variable domain: DVKVTQSSRYLVKRTGEKVFLECVQDMDHENMFWYRQDPGLGLRLIYFSYDVKMKEKGDIPEGYSVSREKKERFSLILESASTNQTSMYLCASSLRDRDEQYFGPGTRLTVT.

The chain has TRBV19 and TRBJ1-2, with D possibly matching TRBD1 (6 bases). The CDR3 contains 13 residues. V lost 6 bases and J 6 bases, leaving 14 bases between the germline ends. The germline V gene has CDR1 LNHDA and CDR2 SQIVND (reference sequence). The CDR3 is CASRLRGGDGYTF. The CDR3 DNA reads TGTGCCAGTAGGCTTCGAGGGGGAGATGGCTACACCTTC.

CDR3 in amino acids: CASGLGAVAGELFF. CDR3 coding DNA: TGTGCTAGTGGTCTTGGGGCGGTGGCCGGGGAGCTGTTTTTT. The chain is built from TRBV12-5 and TRBJ2-2; a weak D match, TRBD1 (5 bases). This CDR3 comprises 14 residues. V was cut by 5 bases and J by 6 bases, with 13 bases left in between. CDR1 is LGHNT, CDR2 FRNRAP, per germline.

The chain links TRBV2 to TRBJ2-1, with 8 bases matching TRBD1. CDR3 length equals 15 residues. CDR1 is SNHLY, CDR2 FYNNEI, per germline. V lost 5 bases to trimming and J lost 7 bases; unmatched junction nucleotides: 10. The CDR3 DNA follows: TGTGCCAGCAGTTCCTCCGGGACAGGCTTTAATGAGCAGTTCTTC. This gives the protein CASSSSGTGFNEQFF.